The 30 T cell receptor beta chains below were found in one sample sequenced in a study of blood T cell repertoires in COVID-19. The protocol was immunoSEQ multiplex PCR, while the TCRdb copy is restricted to in-frame clones and leaves out a portion. The sample lists roughly 220,000 clones, about 80% occurring once. The material sequenced was PBMCs or T cells enriched from blood (not recorded which). These receptors were collected from a woman between 40 and 55 years old with acute COVID-19.

This rearrangement joins TRBV6-6 to TRBJ1-4; D call uncertain. The V gene's germline CDR1 is MNHNY and CDR2 SVGAGI (reference sequence). Trimming left V 6 bases short and J 4 bases short, with 6 bases between. The CDR3 totals 12 residues. DNA of the CDR3: TGTGCCAGCAGACTAAATAATGAAAAACTGTTTTTT. Its protein is CASRLNNEKLFF.

The chain uses TRBV4-1 and TRBJ2-7; 12 bases map to TRBD2. Germline V gene lookup returns CDR1 MGHRA and CDR2 YSYEKL. V gave up 1 base and J gave up 3 bases; unmatched junction bases: 13. The CDR3 is 19 residues long. The CDR3 here is CASSQGRLAGAAPLYEQYF. DNA of the CDR3: TGCGCCAGCAGCCAAGGTAGACTAGCGGGGGCCGCACCGCTCTACGAGCAGTACTTC.

This clone has just one count. The V and J genes are TRBV6-5 and TRBJ2-1, with TRBD2 identical over 14 bases. The germline V gene encodes CDR1 MNHEY and CDR2 SVGAGI. This CDR3 has 15 residues. The trim removed 7 bases at V and 4 bases at J, leaving 3 bases unmatched. DNA of the CDR3: TGTGCCAGCACCCGACTAGCGGGAGGGTACAATGAGCAGTTCTTC. Amino acid sequence: CASTRLAGGYNEQFF.

The V call is TRBV20-1, the J call TRBJ1-1; D is ambiguous. Germline V gene lookup returns CDR1 DFQATT and CDR2 SNEGSKA (reference sequence). Trimming stripped 3 bases from V and 5 bases from J, with 13 bases between. CDR3 length: 13 amino acids. CDR3 protein: CSASLTGWTEAFF. The CDR3 DNA reads TGCAGTGCTAGTCTGACGGGGTGGACTGAAGCTTTCTTT.

The J gene is TRBJ1-1, the V gene TRBV19; 7 bases line up with TRBD1. J gave up 0 bases and V 5 bases, and 3 bases lay outside the gene matches. Germline V gene lookup returns CDR1 LNHDA and CDR2 SQIVND (reference sequence). This CDR3 contains 14 residues. This CDR3 is CASSRGQMNTEAFF. CDR3 nucleotides: TGTGCCAGTAGTCGGGGACAGATGAACACTGAAGCTTTCTTT.

V gene TRBV18 combines with J gene TRBJ2-1; 9 positions match TRBD2. The germline V gene has CDR1 KGHSH and CDR2 LQKENI. This CDR3 comprises 15 residues. V was clipped by 1 base and J by 10 bases; unmatched bases: 8. The CDR3 reads CASSPQEGGTSEQFF. CDR3 in DNA: TGTGCCAGCTCACCACAAGAGGGAGGGACTAGCGAGCAGTTCTTC.

This chain uses TRBV30 with TRBJ2-1, with 7 bases that match TRBD1. Germline V gene lookup returns CDR1 GTSNPN and CDR2 SVGIG (reference sequence). With 3 bases clipped from V and 12 bases from J, the junction kept 11 bases outside the gene matches. This CDR3 is 13 amino acids long. CDR3 bases: TGTGCCTGGAGGGGACAGCCTGAAGGCGGGCAGTTCTTC. It yields the protein CAWRGQPEGGQFF.

This chain uses TRBV5-1 with TRBJ1-1; no firm D call. V lost 2 bases and J 3 bases, leaving 8 bases between the germline ends. The CDR3 is made up of 13 amino acids. Germline CDR1 SGHRS, CDR2 YFSETQ. The CDR3 loop is CASSFGRDTEAFF. CDR3 bases: TGCGCCAGCAGCTTCGGGCGGGACACTGAAGCTTTCTTT.

The rearrangement links TRBV7-9 to TRBJ2-7; 14 bases match TRBD2. Germline V gene data show CDR1 as SEHNR and CDR2 as FQNEAQ (reference sequence). The junction had 4 bases not matched to a gene; V was cut back by 5 bases and J by 4 bases. CDR3 length: 15 residues. The CDR3 is CASSLGLAGGYEQYF. DNA for the CDR3: TGTGCCAGCAGCCTCGGACTAGCGGGAGGATACGAGCAGTACTTC.

There are a few counts of this clone. The chain uses TRBV7-8 and TRBJ1-4, with TRBD1 identical over 10 bases. The CDR3 is 15 amino acids. From germline, CDR1 is SGHVS and CDR2 FQNEAQ. J lost 7 bases, V lost 5 bases, and 7 bases had no gene match. This CDR3 is CASSPMTGGGEKLFF. The CDR3 coding sequence is TGTGCCAGCAGCCCCATGACAGGGGGCGGTGAAAAACTGTTTTTT.

This chain links TRBV18 with TRBJ1-5; TRBD1 is a possible D gene (6 bases). Trimming took 3 bases from V and 5 from J, leaving 17 bases between them. CDR3 length equals 16 residues. The germline CDR1 and CDR2 sequences are KGHSH and LQKENI. DNA for the CDR3: TGTGCCAGCTCACCGTCTCAGGGGCGTGTCGATCAGCCCCAGCATTTT. This sequence encodes CASSPSQGRVDQPQHF.

This chain joins TRBV5-1 and TRBJ1-1; D uncertain. The CDR3 totals 14 residues. The germline V gene encodes CDR1 SGHRS and CDR2 YFSETQ. The V end was cut by 0 bases, the J end by 4 bases, with 10 bases between. The CDR3 DNA reads as TGCGCCAGCAGCTTGGTGGGGAGTAGCACTGAAGCTTTCTTT. Translated: CASSLVGSSTEAFF.

This clone occurred a few times. The same CDR3 arises from other DNA sequences in this sample as well. This chain joins TRBV6-1 and TRBJ1-1; D unclear. Trimming cost V 2 bases and J 1 base, with 2 bases left between them. From germline, CDR1 is MNHNS and CDR2 SASEGT. The CDR3 is 12 amino acids. CDR3 in DNA: TGTGCCAGCAGTGAACAGAACACTGAAGCTTTCTTT. It codes for CASSEQNTEAFF.

The rearrangement uses TRBV5-6 and TRBJ2-7, with a weak D call TRBD2 (7 bases). Trimming cost V 4 bases and J 3 bases, with 17 bases left between them. This CDR3 is 15 amino acids long. CDR1 SGHDT and CDR2 YYEEEE come from the germline V gene. The CDR3 protein is CASSPGPGGRYEQYF. CDR3 sequence (DNA): TGTGCCAGCAGCCCGGGTCCGGGGGGCCGCTACGAGCAGTACTTC.

The chain uses TRBV29-1 and TRBJ2-1; no firm D call. The V end was cut by 8 bases, the J end by 8 bases, with 13 bases between. CDR1 and CDR2 (germline): SQVTM, ANQGSEA. This CDR3 contains 11 residues. In nucleotides, the CDR3 is TGCAGCTTTGGCGATCTCGATGAGCAGTTCTTC. Protein product: CSFGDLDEQFF.

This clone was seen only a few times. This sequence joins TRBV9 and TRBJ2-1, with 9 bases aligning to TRBD1. V shed 0 bases, J shed 1 base, and the junction held 5 bases outside the gene matches. Germline V gives CDR1 SGDLS, CDR2 YYNGEE. The CDR3 runs 17 residues. In DNA form, the CDR3 reads TGTGCCAGCAGCGTAGGAGGGACAGGGACATCCTACAATGAGCAGTTCTTC. Protein: CASSVGGTGTSYNEQFF. The complete variable domain, with remaining parts taken from reference TRBV9 and TRBJ2-1, reads DSGVTQTPKHLITATGQRVTLRCSPRSGDLSVYWYQQSLDQGLQFLIQYYNGEERAKGNILERFSAQQFPDLHSELNLSSLELGDSALYFCASSVGGTGTSYNEQFFGPGTRLTVL.

The V call is TRBV28, the J call TRBJ1-5; 8 bases line up with TRBD1. Germline trimming cut 6 bases from V and 5 bases from J; bases unmatched to any gene: 3. This CDR3 comprises 13 residues. Germline V gene lookup returns CDR1 MDHEN and CDR2 SYDVKM. The CDR3 loop reads CASRGQGDQPQHF. In nucleotides, the CDR3 is TGTGCCAGCAGAGGACAGGGCGATCAGCCCCAGCATTTT. Full variable domain (outside the CDR3, taken from reference TRBV28 and TRBJ1-5): DVKVTQSSRYLVKRTGEKVFLECVQDMDHENMFWYRQDPGLGLRLIYFSYDVKMKEKGDIPEGYSVSREKKERFSLILESASTNQTSMYLCASRGQGDQPQHFGDGTRLSIL.

The rearrangement uses TRBV11-2 and TRBJ2-7; 8 positions match TRBD2. In germline, CDR1 is SGHAT, CDR2 FQNNGV. The junction had 6 bases not matched to a gene; V was cut back by 4 bases and J by 4 bases. The CDR3 sequence is 14 residues long. CDR3 nucleotides: TGTGCCAGCAGCTCACCGGGACTAGAGTACGAGCAGTACTTC. This translates into CASSSPGLEYEQYF.

The chain is built from TRBV9 and TRBJ2-3; 12 positions match TRBD2. Trimming at V came to 4 bases and at J to 2 bases, leaving 5 bases not matched to a gene. CDR1 SGDLS and CDR2 YYNGEE come from the germline V gene. This CDR3 comprises 16 residues. DNA of the CDR3: TGTGCCAGCAGCTCTACTAGCGGGGGGACCACAGATACGCAGTATTTT. Translating it yields CASSSTSGGTTDTQYF.

J is TRBJ2-6 and V is TRBV19; D is possibly TRBD1 (5 bases). V shed 3 bases and J shed 0 bases, with 15 bases lying between them. The CDR3 spans 18 residues. CDR1 is LNHDA and CDR2 is SQIVND in the germline V gene (reference sequence). CDR3 region: CASSIANRLSSGANVLTF. As DNA, the CDR3 is TGTGCCAGTAGTATTGCAAACAGGTTGAGCTCTGGGGCCAACGTCCTGACTTTC.

V is TRBV5-1 and J is TRBJ2-1; tentative D call: TRBD1 (6 bases). Germline values: CDR1 SGHRS, CDR2 YFSETQ. CDR3 length equals 15 residues. V lost 0 bases and J 2 bases, leaving 9 bases between the germline ends. CDR3 nucleotide sequence: TGCGCCAGCAGCTTGGTACAGGGAACCTACAATGAGCAGTTCTTC. Its protein is CASSLVQGTYNEQFF.

This sequence joins TRBV3-1 (or the pseudogene TRBV3-2) and TRBJ2-7, with 9 bases lining up with TRBD2. Germline-derived CDR1 and CDR2 are LGHDT and YNNKEL (reference sequence). The CDR3 loop spans 15 amino acids. V lost 1 base and J lost 3; bases outside the gene matches: 4. The CDR3 bases are TGTGCCAGCAGCCAAGGTGGAGCGGGAGGCTACGAGCAGTACTTC. Translation: CASSQGGAGGYEQYF.

J is TRBJ2-2 and V is TRBV5-4, with D possibly TRBD1 on 5 matching bases. Germline lookup yields CDR1 SGHNT and CDR2 YYREEE (reference sequence). There are 16 residues in the CDR3. V was cut by 0 bases and J by 2 bases, with 11 bases left in between. This CDR3 reads CASSLGGPPNTGELFF. The CDR3 nucleotides read TGTGCCAGCAGCTTGGGGGGCCCGCCCAACACCGGGGAGCTGTTTTTT.

This clone is a singleton in its sample. V is TRBV7-3 and J is TRBJ2-3; 7 bases map to TRBD1. The CDR3 consists of 15 residues. The ends lost 4 bases at V and 0 bases at J; junction bases unmatched: 4. Germline CDR1 SGHTA, CDR2 FQGTGA. In nucleotides, the CDR3 is TGTGCCAGCAGCTACGGACAGGCTAGCACAGATACGCAGTATTTT. Residues: CASSYGQASTDTQYF.

V is TRBV6-2 or TRBV6-3 and J is TRBJ2-7; a possible D gene is TRBD1 (5 bases). V was shortened by 5 bases and J by 2 bases, with 13 bases between the two germline ends. This CDR3 spans 14 amino acids. Germline CDR1 is MNHEY and CDR2 is SVGEGT. CDR3 sequence: CASSILGQAYEQYF. The DNA of the CDR3 is TGTGCCAGCAGTATCCTTGGACAAGCCTACGAGCAGTACTTC.

CDR3 sequence (DNA): TGTGCCACCAGTGAAGACAGAAATAGCAATCAGCCCCAGCATTTT. This translates into CATSEDRNSNQPQHF. This chain connects TRBV24-1 to TRBJ1-5, with D tentatively TRBD1 (5 bases). Germline-derived CDR1 and CDR2 are KGHDR and SFDVKD. The length of the CDR3 is 15 residues. V lost 4 bases to trimming and J lost 0 bases, with 9 bases between them.

The rearrangement links TRBV4-1 to TRBJ2-1; 10 positions agree with TRBD2. Germline V CDR1 and CDR2: MGHRA, YSYEKL. J lost 0 bases, V lost 3 bases, and 11 bases had no gene match. This CDR3 spans 19 amino acids. CDR3 residues: CASSQGTSGEGSSYNEQFF. Here the CDR3 DNA reads TGCGCCAGCAGCCAGGGCACTAGCGGGGAGGGAAGCTCCTACAATGAGCAGTTCTTC.

The J gene is TRBJ2-5, the V gene TRBV11-2; TRBD2 aligns across 10 bases. J was trimmed by 6 bases and V by 0 bases; bases with no gene match: 10. The V gene's germline CDR1 is SGHAT and CDR2 FQNNGV. The CDR3 runs 17 residues. CDR3 coding DNA: TGTGCCAGCAGCTTAGATGCAGCGGGGGGGCAGGGAAAGACCCAGTACTTC. This encodes CASSLDAAGGQGKTQYF. The full variable domain, in which reference TRBV11-2 and TRBJ2-5 provide the parts outside the CDR3, is EAGVAQSPRYKIIEKRQSVAFWCNPISGHATLYWYQQILGQGPKLLIQFQNNGVVDDSQLPKDRFSAERLKGVDSTLKIQPAKLEDSAVYLCASSLDAAGGQGKTQYFGPGTRLLVL.

V is TRBV27 and J is TRBJ2-1, with D possibly being TRBD2 (5 bases). V lost 3 bases to trimming and J lost 4 bases, with 7 bases between them. The CDR3 extends over 13 amino acids. CDR1 is MNHEY and CDR2 is SMNVEV in the germline V gene (reference sequence). The CDR3 reads CASSFGVYNEQFF. Written as DNA, the CDR3 is TGTGCCAGCAGTTTCGGGGTTTACAATGAGCAGTTCTTC.

The V call is TRBV2, the J call TRBJ2-3; unclear D gene. V lost 4 bases, J lost 0 bases, and 11 bases lay in between. Germline CDR1 reads SNHLY; CDR2 reads FYNNEI. The CDR3 runs to 15 residues. DNA of the CDR3: TGTGCCAGCAGTGGCAGGAAAGTAAGCACAGATACGCAGTATTTT. Translated: CASSGRKVSTDTQYF.